These 9 T cell receptor beta chains came from one sample sequenced in a study of blood T cell repertoires in COVID-19. The data were produced by immunoSEQ multiplex PCR, yet TCRdb's version contains in-frame clones alone and is incomplete. The sample records over 250,000 clones, approximately 85% being singletons. Sequences were obtained from peripheral blood. All receptors derive from an older woman with acute or convalescent COVID-19.

A few counts support this clone. The V gene is TRBV20-1, the J gene TRBJ1-1; TRBD1 matches 8 bases. Germline-derived CDR1 and CDR2 are DFQATT and SNEGSKA (reference sequence). V was pared by 3 bases and J by 5 bases, with 5 bases of the junction left unmatched. The CDR3 covers 13 residues. The CDR3 nucleotides are TGCAGTGCTAGTCAACAGGGGGGAACTGAAGCTTTCTTT. Protein: CSASQQGGTEAFF.

This clone came up a few times. The chain is built from TRBV12-3 or TRBV12-4 and TRBJ1-1, with D possibly being TRBD1 (5 bases). This CDR3 is 12 amino acids long. Trimming removed 6 bases from V and 8 bases from J, with 13 bases in between. The CDR3 spells CASRALGGEAFF. CDR3 sequence (DNA): TGTGCCAGCAGAGCCCTCGGGGGAGAAGCTTTCTTT.

This clone came up once. The chain couples TRBV18 to TRBJ1-4; no reliable D call. Germline V CDR1 and CDR2: KGHSH, LQKENI. V dropped 1 base and J dropped 3 bases, with 12 bases sitting between them. This CDR3 has 16 residues. The CDR3 here is CASSPQPTASNEKLFF. CDR3 sequence (DNA): TGTGCCAGCTCACCACAGCCAACAGCTTCTAATGAAAAACTGTTTTTT.

For this clone: Other DNA sequences in this sample translate to the same CDR3. The chain recombines TRBV3-1 (or the pseudogene TRBV3-2) with TRBJ1-1, with a tentative D call TRBD1 (5 bases). Trimming took 2 bases from V and 4 from J, leaving 8 bases between them. The CDR3 spans 13 residues. Looked up from germline, CDR1 is LGHDT and CDR2 is YNNKEL (reference sequence). The chain's CDR3 is CASSQQGFTEAFF. Written as DNA, the CDR3 is TGTGCCAGCAGCCAACAGGGTTTCACTGAAGCTTTCTTT.

CDR3 sequence: CASSLPFRNEQFF. The CDR3 DNA follows: TGTGCCAGCAGCCTCCCGTTTCGCAATGAGCAGTTCTTC. The chain couples TRBV7-8 to TRBJ2-1, with no clear D. V was pared by 5 bases and J by 6 bases, with 11 bases between. Germline-derived CDR1 and CDR2 are SGHVS and FQNEAQ. This CDR3 has 13 amino acids.

V and J are TRBV6-5 and TRBJ1-2, with 7 bases identical to TRBD1. This CDR3 comprises 15 residues. The V gene end was trimmed by 2 bases and the J gene end by 1 base; junction bases not matched to a gene: 4. Germline V gene data show CDR1 as MNHEY and CDR2 as SVGAGI. The CDR3 region is CASSYRDSLNYGYTF. CDR3 nucleotides: TGTGCCAGCAGTTACCGGGACAGCCTTAACTATGGCTACACCTTC.

The V and J genes are TRBV19 and TRBJ2-3, with 8 bases lining up with TRBD2. Germline-derived CDR1 and CDR2 are LNHDA and SQIVND (reference sequence). The CDR3 covers 17 residues. The junction had 9 bases not matched to a gene; V was cut back by 4 bases and J by 0 bases. The CDR3 sequence: CASSTPGLVLSTDTQYF. The DNA for the CDR3 is TGTGCCAGTAGTACCCCGGGACTAGTGTTGAGCACAGATACGCAGTATTTT.

The rearrangement uses TRBV13 and TRBJ2-1; D not resolved. Germline V gives CDR1 PRHDT, CDR2 FYEKMQ (reference sequence). V lost 2 bases to trimming and J lost 7 bases, with 15 bases between them. The CDR3 contains 15 residues. CDR3: CASSLSRVPLNEQFF. CDR3 nucleotide sequence: TGTGCCAGCAGCTTATCCCGGGTCCCACTTAATGAGCAGTTCTTC.

The rearrangement links TRBV5-4 to TRBJ2-4; D may be TRBD2 (6 bases). From germline, CDR1 is SGHNT and CDR2 YYREEE (reference sequence). V lost 9 bases, J lost 3 bases, and 16 bases lay in between. The CDR3 loop spans 14 amino acids. The chain's CDR3 is CATRDSLDKNIQYF. The CDR3 DNA reads TGTGCCACCCGGGACTCCCTAGACAAAAACATTCAGTACTTC.